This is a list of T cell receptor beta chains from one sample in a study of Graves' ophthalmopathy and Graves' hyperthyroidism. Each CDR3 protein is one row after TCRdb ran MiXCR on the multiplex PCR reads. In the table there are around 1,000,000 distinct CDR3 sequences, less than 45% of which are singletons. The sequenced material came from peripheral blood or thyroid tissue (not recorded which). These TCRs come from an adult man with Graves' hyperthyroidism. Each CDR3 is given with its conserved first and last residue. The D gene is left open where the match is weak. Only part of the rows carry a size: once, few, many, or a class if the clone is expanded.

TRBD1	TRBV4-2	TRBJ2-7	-	CASSQNRGRYEQYF	TGTGCCAGCAGCCAAAACAGGGGGCGATACGAGCAGTACTTC
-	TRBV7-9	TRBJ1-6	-	CASSLSTYELPFPLHF	TGTGCCAGCAGCTTAAGCACCTACGAGCTACCCTTCCCCCTCCACTTT
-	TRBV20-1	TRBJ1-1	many	CSAIGPGNTEAFF	TGCAGTGCTATAGGGCCCGGAAACACTGAAGCTTTCTTT
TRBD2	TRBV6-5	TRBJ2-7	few	CASSYQWLAGRGSEQYF	TGTGCCAGCAGTTACCAATGGCTAGCGGGAAGGGGGAGCGAGCAGTACTTC
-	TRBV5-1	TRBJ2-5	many	CASSWMPGYQETQYF	TGCGCCAGCAGCTGGATGCCGGGCTACCAAGAGACCCAGTACTTC
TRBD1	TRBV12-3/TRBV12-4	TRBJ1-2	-	CTSSLGTGNGYTF	TGTACCAGCAGTTTGGGGACAGGGAATGGCTACACCTTC
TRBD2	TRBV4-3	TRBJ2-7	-	CTSSHGGRSEQYF	TGCACCAGCAGCCATGGCGGGAGATCCGAGCAGTACTTC
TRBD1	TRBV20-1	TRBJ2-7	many	CSAKGTEGPLYEQYF	TGCAGTGCTAAAGGGACAGAGGGGCCTCTCTACGAGCAGTACTTC
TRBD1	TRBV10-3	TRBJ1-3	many	CAITQGQGVTGNTIYF	TGTGCCATCACTCAGGGACAGGGGGTGACAGGAAACACCATATATTTT
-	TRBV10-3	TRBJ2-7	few	CAISEFGSSYEQYF	TGTGCCATCAGTGAGTTCGGGAGCTCCTACGAGCAGTACTTC
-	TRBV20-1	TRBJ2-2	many	CSASRVTGELFF	TGCAGTGCTAGTAGGGTCACCGGGGAGCTGTTTTTT
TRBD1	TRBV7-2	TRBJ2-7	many	CASSLRQGDGSYEQYF	TGTGCCAGCAGCCTCCGCCAGGGGGACGGCTCCTACGAGCAGTACTTC
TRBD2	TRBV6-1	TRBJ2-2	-	CASSYRGGAASGRRTGELFF	TGTGCCAGCAGTTACAGGGGTGGGGCGGCTAGCGGGAGAAGGACCGGGGAGCTGTTTTTT
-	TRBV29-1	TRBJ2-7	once	CSASPPGINEQYF	TGCAGCGCTAGCCCCCCGGGGATCAACGAGCAGTACTTC
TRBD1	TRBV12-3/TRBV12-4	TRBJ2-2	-	CASGLVYRDRGLIGELFF	TGTGCTAGTGGTTTGGTATACCGGGACAGGGGGCTCATCGGGGAGCTGTTTTTT
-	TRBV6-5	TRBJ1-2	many	CASRRTVTYGYTF	TGTGCCAGCAGGAGGACTGTTACGTATGGCTACACCTTC
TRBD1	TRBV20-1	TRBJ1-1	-	CSARPLTGLNTEAFF	TGCAGTGCTAGACCTTTGACAGGGCTTAACACTGAAGCTTTCTTT
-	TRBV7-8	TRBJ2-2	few	CASRPTQNTGELFF	TGTGCCAGCAGACCGACGCAGAACACCGGGGAGCTGTTTTTT
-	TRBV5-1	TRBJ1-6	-	CASSGTSGADSPLHF	TGCGCCAGCAGCGGGACTAGCGGGGCGGATTCACCCCTCCACTTT
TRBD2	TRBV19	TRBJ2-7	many	CASTPGGSLYEQYF	TGTGCCAGTACCCCGGGGGGGAGTCTCTACGAGCAGTACTTC
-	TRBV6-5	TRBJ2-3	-	CASSYVVDDTQYF	TGTGCCAGCAGTTACGTAGTGGATGATACGCAGTATTTT
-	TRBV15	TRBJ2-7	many	CATSRDIGVTYEQYF	TGTGCCACCAGCAGAGATATAGGCGTTACCTACGAGCAGTACTTC
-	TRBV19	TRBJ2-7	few	CASSMSAGTYEQYF	TGTGCCAGTAGTATGTCGGCGGGGACCTACGAGCAGTACTTC
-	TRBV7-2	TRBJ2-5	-	CASRVDRKETQYF	TGTGCCAGCAGAGTGGATAGGAAAGAGACCCAGTACTTC
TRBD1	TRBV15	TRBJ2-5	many	CATSRGSGTGKETQYF	TGTGCCACCAGCAGAGGATCGGGGACAGGGAAAGAGACCCAGTACTTC
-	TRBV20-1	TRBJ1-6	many	CSAYRESSYNSPLHF	TGCAGTGCTTACAGGGAGAGCTCCTATAATTCACCCCTCCACTTT
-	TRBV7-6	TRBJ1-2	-	CASSSSGQPTF	TGTGCCAGCAGCTCGTCCGGGCAGCCCACCTTC
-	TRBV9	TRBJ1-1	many	CASSVGASPTPEAFF	TGTGCCAGCAGCGTTGGCGCAAGTCCAACCCCTGAAGCTTTCTTT
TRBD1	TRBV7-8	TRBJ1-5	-	CASSRGQAPRASNQPQHF	TGTGCCAGCAGCCGGGGACAGGCTCCTCGGGCGAGCAATCAGCCCCAGCATTTT
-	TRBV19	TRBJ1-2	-	CAGSPGPGYGYTF	TGTGCCGGTAGTCCCGGGCCAGGATATGGCTACACCTTC
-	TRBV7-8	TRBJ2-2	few	CASSLMAGNTGELFF	TGTGCCAGCAGCTTAATGGCAGGAAACACCGGGGAGCTGTTTTTT
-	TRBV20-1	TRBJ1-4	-	CSASPHRRGRWDEKLFF	TGCAGTGCTAGTCCCCACAGGCGGGGGCGGTGGGATGAAAAACTGTTTTTT
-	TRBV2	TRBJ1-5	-	CASSGLWDNQPQHF	TGTGCCAGCAGTGGTCTATGGGACAATCAGCCCCAGCATTTT
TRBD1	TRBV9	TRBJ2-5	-	CASSVDTDREETQYF	TGTGCCAGCAGCGTAGATACGGACAGGGAAGAGACCCAGTACTTC
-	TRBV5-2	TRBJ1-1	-	CASKIAMGPENTEAFF	TGTGCCAGCAAAATCGCGATGGGACCTGAGAACACTGAAGCTTTCTTT
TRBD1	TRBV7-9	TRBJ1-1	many	CASSKGATEAFF	TGTGCCAGCAGCAAGGGGGCCACTGAAGCTTTCTTT
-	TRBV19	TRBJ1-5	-	CASRTGGQPQHF	TGTGCCAGCAGGACGGGGGGACAGCCCCAGCATTTT
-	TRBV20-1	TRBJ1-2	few	CSARDLAGIGYGYTF	TGCAGTGCTAGAGATTTGGCAGGGATCGGCTATGGCTACACCTTC
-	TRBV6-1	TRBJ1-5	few	CASSEGTGWPQHF	TGTGCCAGCAGTGAAGGTACAGGATGGCCCCAGCATTTT
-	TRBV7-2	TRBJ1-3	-	CASSPPGLRSGSTIYF	TGTGCCAGCAGTCCTCCGGGACTAAGATCTGGAAGCACCATATATTTT
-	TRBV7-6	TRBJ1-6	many	CASSLKGPYNSPLHF	TGTGCCAGCAGTCTCAAAGGACCTTATAATTCACCCCTCCACTTT
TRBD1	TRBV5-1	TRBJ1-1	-	CASSLGSGGNTEAFF	TGCGCCAGCAGCTTGGGATCAGGGGGGAACACTGAAGCTTTCTTT
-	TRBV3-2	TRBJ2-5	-	CASSFLGLAGVETQYF	TGTGCCAGCAGCTTCTTAGGACTAGCGGGGGTTGAGACCCAGTACTTC
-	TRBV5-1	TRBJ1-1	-	CVSSFKTAMNTEAFF	TGCGTCAGCAGCTTCAAGACGGCCATGAACACTGAAGCTTTCTTT
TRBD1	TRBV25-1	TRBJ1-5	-	CASRETGTGAGNQPQHF	TGTGCCAGCAGAGAGACCGGGACAGGGGCAGGGAATCAGCCCCAGCATTTT
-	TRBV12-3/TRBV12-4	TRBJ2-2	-	CASSPAPGELFF	TGTGCCAGCAGCCCGGCACCAGGGGAGCTGTTTTTT
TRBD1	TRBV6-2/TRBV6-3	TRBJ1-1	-	CASTLQGAGTEAFF	TGTGCCAGCACGTTACAGGGGGCGGGCACTGAAGCTTTCTTT
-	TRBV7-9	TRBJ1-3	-	CASSQPLKGNTIYF	TGTGCCAGCAGCCAACCATTGAAGGGAAACACCATATATTTT
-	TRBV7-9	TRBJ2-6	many	CASSTRVAGANVLTF	TGTGCCAGCAGCACGAGAGTGGCTGGGGCCAACGTCCTGACTTTC